A selection of T cell receptor beta chains follows, all from one sample in a study of blood T cell repertoires in COVID-19. Assay: immunoSEQ multiplex PCR; the TCRdb copy retains only in-frame clones and omits some. The table lists around 210,000 clones, about 90% of them singletons, with 0.7% to 0.85% in the top ten. Material for sequencing was peripheral blood. The receptors derive from a woman between 70 and 85 years old with acute or convalescent COVID-19. The CDR3 runs from the conserved cysteine through the conserved F or W. D genes are given only for firm matches. Clone size, where shown, is once, few, many, or a class for clones that have expanded.

TRBJ1-5 - - TRBV19 CASSGAGGGYSNQPQHF TGTGCCAGTTCGGGGGCAGGCGGGGGGTATAGCAATCAGCCCCAGCATTTT
TRBJ2-7 - - TRBV10-3 CAVQGRGPSYEQYF TGTGCCGTTCAGGGGAGGGGCCCATCCTACGAGCAGTACTTC
TRBJ1-5 - TRBD1 TRBV11-2 CASSWDRGNQPQHF TGTGCCAGCAGCTGGGACAGGGGGAATCAGCCCCAGCATTTT
TRBJ2-1 - TRBD2 TRBV7-8 CASSSLGLAGGPGNEQFF TGTGCCAGCAGCTCGCTAGGACTAGCGGGGGGGCCCGGTAATGAGCAGTTCTTC
TRBJ1-5 - - TRBV28 CASSFSGHQNQPQHF TGTGCCAGCAGTTTCTCCGGACACCAGAATCAGCCCCAGCATTTT
TRBJ1-2 - - TRBV2 CASSTGTPANYGYTF TGTGCCAGCAGTACCGGGACACCTGCTAACTATGGCTACACCTTC
TRBJ2-1 - TRBD2 TRBV19 CASSITAGAVHNEQFF TGTGCCAGTAGTATAACAGCGGGAGCAGTTCACAATGAGCAGTTCTTC
TRBJ2-7 - - TRBV2 CASSATGKREQYF TGTGCCAGCAGTGCGACCGGGAAGAGAGAGCAGTACTTC
TRBJ2-5 - TRBD2 TRBV29-1 CSVVGLAGGGRQETQYF TGCAGCGTCGTGGGACTAGCGGGAGGGGGGCGCCAAGAGACCCAGTACTTC
TRBJ1-2 - - TRBV25-1 CASSDLQGKEYGYTF TGTGCCAGCAGTGACCTTCAGGGTAAGGAGTATGGCTACACCTTC
TRBJ2-7 - TRBD1 TRBV19 CASSSPGTGYYEQYF TGTGCCAGTAGTAGTCCCGGGACAGGTTACTACGAGCAGTACTTC
TRBJ1-3 once - TRBV3-1/TRBV3-2 CASSQIIGNTIYF TGTGCCAGCAGCCAGATTATCGGGAACACCATATATTTT
TRBJ2-7 once - TRBV20-1 CSARDDREQYF TGCAGTGCTAGAGATGATCGGGAGCAGTACTTC
TRBJ2-5 - TRBD2 TRBV4-2 CASSQGEIAGGETQYF TGTGCCAGCAGCCAAGGGGAAATAGCGGGAGGGGAGACCCAGTACTTC
TRBJ1-1 - - TRBV15 CATSGLRNTEAFF TGTGCCACCAGCGGTCTCAGGAACACTGAAGCTTTCTTT
TRBJ2-3 - TRBD1 TRBV29-1 CSVNTGQTYTQYF TGCAGCGTTAATACGGGACAGACATATACGCAGTATTTT
TRBJ1-2 - - TRBV11-2 CASSSTGLNGYTF TGTGCCAGCAGCTCCACAGGTCTCAATGGCTACACCTTC
TRBJ1-4 - TRBD1 TRBV13 CASSLRTGSYEKLFF TGTGCCAGCAGCTTGCGGACAGGGAGCTATGAAAAACTGTTTTTT
TRBJ2-1 - - TRBV6-1 CASSSTTRNEQFF TGTGCCAGCAGTTCGACAACCCGCAATGAGCAGTTCTTC
TRBJ1-1 - TRBD1 TRBV24-1 CATHLTGLDTEAFF TGTGCCACCCACCTGACAGGGCTGGACACTGAAGCTTTCTTT
TRBJ2-7 once TRBD1 TRBV11-3 CASSTRTGSYEQYF TGTGCCAGCAGTACTCGGACAGGGTCCTACGAGCAGTACTTC
TRBJ2-7 - - TRBV5-1 CASSLGLVPSWYF TGCGCCAGCAGCTTGGGACTCGTCCCGTCATGGTACTTC
TRBJ2-5 - - TRBV13 CASSLVTGGRQETQYF TGTGCCAGCAGCTTAGTCACGGGGGGCCGCCAAGAGACCCAGTACTTC
TRBJ2-7 few - TRBV6-6 CASSRRGHRSSYEQYF TGTGCCAGCAGTCGACGAGGACATAGAAGCTCCTACGAGCAGTACTTC
TRBJ2-5 - - TRBV19 CASSRDRKQETQYF TGTGCCAGTAGTCGTGACAGGAAACAAGAGACCCAGTACTTC
TRBJ2-1 - TRBD2 TRBV7-3 CASSLTGREDWFF TGTGCCAGCAGCTTAACCGGGCGGGAGGATTGGTTCTTC
TRBJ2-3 - TRBD2 TRBV6-1 CASSGFPGSGSSDTQYF TGTGCCAGCAGTGGGTTTCCGGGTAGCGGGAGTTCAGATACGCAGTATTTT
TRBJ1-6 - TRBD1 TRBV27 CASSSPPGQGLYSPLHF TGTGCCAGCAGTTCCCCTCCGGGACAGGGTTTATATTCACCCCTCCACTTT
TRBJ2-7 - - TRBV4-3 CASSQEISLAEQYF TGCGCCAGCAGCCAAGAAATCTCACTAGCCGAGCAGTACTTC
TRBJ1-4 - - TRBV4-2 CASSQETQATNEKLFF TGTGCCAGCAGCCAAGAGACCCAGGCAACTAATGAAAAACTGTTTTTT
TRBJ1-2 - TRBD1 TRBV7-9 CASSLTGQGDYTF TGTGCCAGCAGCTTAACAGGACAGGGAGACTACACCTTC
TRBJ2-1 - TRBD2 TRBV12-5 CASGLTSGFREFF TGTGCTAGTGGTTTGACTAGCGGGTTTAGGGAGTTCTTC
TRBJ2-7 - - TRBV27 CASNAYRGGYEQYF TGTGCCAGCAATGCGTACCGAGGGGGCTACGAGCAGTACTTC
TRBJ1-5 - TRBD1 TRBV10-3 CAISEFGRGLDQPQHF TGTGCCATCAGTGAGTTCGGCAGGGGGCTAGATCAGCCCCAGCATTTT
TRBJ2-2 - - TRBV9 CASSKRETGELFF TGTGCCAGCAGCAAGAGGGAAACCGGGGAGCTGTTTTTT
TRBJ2-5 - TRBD2 TRBV6-5 CASGRGGETQYF TGTGCCAGCGGACGCGGGGGAGAGACCCAGTACTTC
TRBJ2-5 once TRBD2 TRBV11-2 CASSPQGLAQETQYF TGTGCCAGCAGCCCCCAGGGACTAGCCCAAGAGACCCAGTACTTC
TRBJ1-4 - - TRBV27 CASRTNEKLFF TGTGCCAGCAGGACTAACGAAAAACTGTTTTTT